A selection of T cell receptor beta chains follows, all from one sample in a study of vaccination and CD4 T cells after COVID-19. Antigens of these TCRs are unknown. TCRdb used MiXCR to reprocess the PCR reads, holding one entry per CDR3 protein. The sample shows about 20,000 distinct CDR3 sequences, 52% of them seen only once. Sequenced: CD4+ T cells from blood, cultured in vitro. These receptors were obtained from a human donor who had recovered from COVID-19. CDR3s include the opening cysteine and the closing phenylalanine or tryptophan. D genes are given only for firm matches. Expanded clones are given a class, and other clones once, few, many or no size at all.

D,V,size,J,CDR3,DNA
NA,TRBV29-1,NA,TRBJ1-1,CSVEDRPLNTEAFF,TGCAGCGTTGAAGACAGGCCCCTGAACACTGAAGCTTTCTTT
NA,TRBV5-4,few,TRBJ2-3,CASRPRPGPGSTDTQYF,TGTGCCAGCAGGCCTAGACCAGGGCCAGGGAGCACAGATACGCAGTATTTT
TRBD1,TRBV28,NA,TRBJ1-2,CASSFGQGSYGYTF,TGTGCCAGCAGTTTCGGACAGGGCTCCTATGGCTACACCTTC
NA,TRBV6-1,NA,TRBJ1-2,CASATPYYGYTF,TGTGCCTCCGCAACGCCGTACTATGGCTACACCTTC
NA,TRBV7-8,NA,TRBJ1-2,CASSLSWAGGYTF,TGTGCCAGCAGCTTATCGTGGGCGGGAGGCTACACCTTC
TRBD1,TRBV19,few,TRBJ2-3,CASTMGTGGTDTQYF,TGTGCCAGTACCATGGGGACAGGGGGTACAGATACGCAGTATTTT
NA,TRBV28,NA,TRBJ2-4,CASSFAQGPLIQYF,TGTGCCAGCAGTTTTGCACAGGGTCCCCTAATTCAGTACTTC
TRBD2,TRBV27,NA,TRBJ2-1,CASSAGLAGVNEQFF,TGTGCCAGCAGTGCCGGACTAGCGGGGGTCAATGAGCAGTTCTTC
NA,TRBV19,NA,TRBJ1-5,CASCYSNQPQHF,TGTGCCAGTTGCTATAGCAATCAGCCCCAGCATTTT
NA,TRBV7-9,NA,TRBJ1-3,CASSPTETTIYF,TGTGCCAGCAGCCCGACAGAAACCACCATATATTTT
NA,TRBV4-3,NA,TRBJ1-2,CASSQTDGGNYGYTF,TGCGCCAGCAGCCAGACCGATGGGGGAAACTATGGCTACACCTTC
NA,TRBV2,NA,TRBJ1-2,CASSLGGGGGYTF,TGTGCCAGCAGCCTCGGAGGAGGGGGAGGCTACACCTTC
NA,TRBV19,NA,TRBJ1-1,CASSLWAGDTEAFF,TGTGCCAGTAGTTTATGGGCTGGAGACACTGAAGCTTTCTTT
NA,TRBV6-1,NA,TRBJ2-7,CASSDSHSYEQYF,TGTGCCAGCAGTGATTCCCATTCCTACGAGCAGTACTTC
NA,TRBV19,NA,TRBJ2-5,CASSIMGAMETQYF,TGTGCCAGTAGTATTATGGGGGCAATGGAGACCCAGTACTTC
NA,TRBV20-1,once,TRBJ2-3,CSARVRSLTDTQYF,TGCAGTGCTAGAGTGAGGTCCCTCACAGATACGCAGTATTTT
TRBD2,TRBV6-1,few,TRBJ2-5,CASRTSGGLYQETQYF,TGTGCCAGCAGAACTAGCGGGGGTCTCTACCAAGAGACCCAGTACTTC
NA,TRBV29-1,NA,TRBJ1-1,CSVDHRTTEAFF,TGCAGCGTTGATCACAGGACCACTGAAGCTTTCTTT
TRBD1,TRBV6-5,NA,TRBJ1-1,CASSYSTGPDLGTEAFF,TGTGCCAGCAGTTACTCGACAGGGCCCGATTTGGGCACTGAAGCTTTCTTT
NA,TRBV27,once,TRBJ2-5,CASSTVIRETQYF,TGTGCCAGCAGTACCGTAATAAGGGAGACCCAGTACTTC
NA,TRBV6-1,NA,TRBJ1-2,CASSEGAGQGGYGYTF,TGTGCCAGCAGTGAAGGAGCGGGCCAGGGAGGCTATGGCTACACCTTC
NA,TRBV6-4,few,TRBJ2-5,CASIQGMWETQYF,TGTGCCAGCATTCAGGGAATGTGGGAGACCCAGTACTTC
NA,TRBV7-9,few,TRBJ1-2,CASSHGQTYGYTF,TGTGCCAGCAGCCACGGACAGACCTATGGCTACACCTTC
TRBD1,TRBV6-1,NA,TRBJ1-5,CASSATGGHQPQHF,TGTGCCAGCAGTGCGACAGGGGGACACCAGCCCCAGCATTTT
TRBD1,TRBV24-1,once,TRBJ2-1,CATARGQGSGNEQFF,TGTGCCACCGCACGGGGACAGGGATCGGGCAATGAGCAGTTCTTC
TRBD1,TRBV7-9,NA,TRBJ2-1,CASSGGRDSLNNEQFF,TGTGCCAGCAGCGGTGGCCGGGACAGTCTAAACAATGAGCAGTTCTTC
NA,TRBV11-1,NA,TRBJ1-2,CASSLAGNYGYTF,TGTGCCAGCAGCTTAGCAGGGAACTATGGCTACACCTTC
TRBD1,TRBV6-1,NA,TRBJ2-3,CASSLDRGNTDTQYF,TGTGCCAGCAGCCTAGACAGGGGCAACACAGATACGCAGTATTTT
NA,TRBV5-1,NA,TRBJ1-1,CASSLDSWDREATSRHPTEAFF,TGCGCCAGCAGCTTGGATAGTTGGGACCGGGAAGCAACCTCCAGGCATCCCACTGAAGCTTTCTTT
NA,TRBV7-3,once,TRBJ2-3,CASSLISRVADTQYF,TGTGCCAGCAGCTTAATATCGAGAGTGGCAGATACGCAGTATTTT
TRBD2,TRBV6-1,few,TRBJ2-5,CASRSGSGGPQETQYF,TGTGCCAGCAGATCGGGTAGCGGGGGCCCCCAAGAGACCCAGTACTTC
TRBD2,TRBV5-1,once,TRBJ2-3,CASSLPLAGGPDTQYF,TGCGCCAGCAGCTTGCCACTAGCGGGAGGGCCAGATACGCAGTATTTT
TRBD2,TRBV6-1,NA,TRBJ2-7,CASSDSLAGFRDF,TGTGCCAGCAGTGATAGCCTAGCGGGATTCCGGGACTTC
NA,TRBV5-6,NA,TRBJ1-2,CASSLDLQGIYGYTF,TGTGCCAGCAGCTTGGACTTACAGGGTATCTATGGCTACACCTTC
TRBD1,TRBV27,few,TRBJ1-5,CASRPTGGDQPQHF,TGTGCCAGCAGACCGACAGGGGGTGATCAGCCCCAGCATTTT
NA,TRBV28,NA,TRBJ1-5,CASNRSNQPQHF,TGTGCCAGCAATCGTAGCAATCAGCCCCAGCATTTT
TRBD1,TRBV28,NA,TRBJ2-7,CASSSTTGGSYEQYF,TGTGCCAGCAGTTCCACGACAGGGGGCTCCTACGAGCAGTACTTC
TRBD2,TRBV20-1,NA,TRBJ2-1,CSARKSSGIHSYNEQFF,TGCAGTGCTAGAAAGAGTAGCGGGATCCACTCCTACAATGAGCAGTTCTTC
TRBD2,TRBV28,NA,TRBJ2-7,CASSPFRGGGSPYEQYF,TGTGCCAGCAGTCCCTTCCGGGGGGGGGGATCCCCCTACGAGCAGTACTTC
TRBD1,TRBV11-3,NA,TRBJ1-1,CASSIRQGGPTEAFF,TGTGCCAGCAGCATACGGCAAGGGGGCCCCACTGAAGCTTTCTTT
NA,TRBV7-9,once,TRBJ1-2,CASSILRETGNYGYTF,TGTGCCAGCAGTATTCTGCGGGAAACAGGGAACTATGGCTACACCTTC